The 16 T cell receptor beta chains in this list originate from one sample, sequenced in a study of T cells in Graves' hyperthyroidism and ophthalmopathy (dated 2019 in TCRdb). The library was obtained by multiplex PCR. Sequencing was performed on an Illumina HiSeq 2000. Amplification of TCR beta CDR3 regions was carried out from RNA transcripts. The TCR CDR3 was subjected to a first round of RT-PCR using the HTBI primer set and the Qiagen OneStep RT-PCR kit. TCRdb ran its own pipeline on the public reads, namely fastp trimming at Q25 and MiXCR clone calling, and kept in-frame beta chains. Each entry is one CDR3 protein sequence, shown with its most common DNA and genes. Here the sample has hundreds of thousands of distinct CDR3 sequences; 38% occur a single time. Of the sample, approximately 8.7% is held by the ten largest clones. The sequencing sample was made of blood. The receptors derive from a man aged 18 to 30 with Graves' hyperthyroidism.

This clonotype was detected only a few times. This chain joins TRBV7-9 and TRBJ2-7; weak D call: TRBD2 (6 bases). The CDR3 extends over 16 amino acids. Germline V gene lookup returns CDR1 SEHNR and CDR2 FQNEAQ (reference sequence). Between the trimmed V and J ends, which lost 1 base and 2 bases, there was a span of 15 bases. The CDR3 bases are TGTGCCAGCAGCTTAGGGGTCCGGGAGTCCCCCTACGAGCAGTACTTC. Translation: CASSLGVRESPYEQYF.

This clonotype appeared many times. The CDR3 sequence is CASSLGSPRAEAFF. In nucleotides, the CDR3 is TGTGCCAGCAGCCTTGGGAGTCCCAGGGCTGAAGCTTTCTTT. The chain employs TRBV2 and TRBJ1-1, with D possibly being TRBD1 (5 bases). The CDR3 is 14 amino acids. Trimming left V 6 bases short and J 6 bases short, with 17 bases between. CDR1 and CDR2 from the germline V gene are SNHLY and FYNNEI.

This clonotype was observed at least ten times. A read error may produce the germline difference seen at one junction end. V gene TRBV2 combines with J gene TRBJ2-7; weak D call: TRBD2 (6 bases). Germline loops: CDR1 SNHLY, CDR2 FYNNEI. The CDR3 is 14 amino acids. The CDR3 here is CASRGGLISDEQYF. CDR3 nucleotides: TGTGCCAGCAGGGGAGGACTAATCTCCGACGAGCAGTACTTC.

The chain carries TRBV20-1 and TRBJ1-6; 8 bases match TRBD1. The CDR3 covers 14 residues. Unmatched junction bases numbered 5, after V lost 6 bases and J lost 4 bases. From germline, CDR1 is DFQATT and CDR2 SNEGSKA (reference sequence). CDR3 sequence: CSASGTGYNSPLHF. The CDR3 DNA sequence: TGCAGTGCCAGCGGGACAGGATATAATTCACCCCTCCACTTT.

Here the CDR3 reads CASSPTEVNTEAFF. The DNA for the CDR3 is TGTGCCAGCAGCCCGACAGAGGTAAACACTGAAGCTTTCTTT. The rearrangement links TRBV5-6 to TRBJ1-1; D possibly corresponds to TRBD1 (5 bases). The germline V gene has CDR1 SGHDT and CDR2 YYEEEE. The CDR3 is 14 amino acids. The V and J ends lost 4 bases and 2 bases respectively, with 12 bases between them.

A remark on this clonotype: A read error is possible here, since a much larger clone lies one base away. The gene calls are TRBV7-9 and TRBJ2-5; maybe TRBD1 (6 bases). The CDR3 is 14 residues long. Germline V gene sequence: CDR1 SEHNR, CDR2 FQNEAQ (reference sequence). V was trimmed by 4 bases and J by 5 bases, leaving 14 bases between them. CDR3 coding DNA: TGTGCCAGCAGCTCCGGACAGTTCTGGGAGACCCAGTACTTC. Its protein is CASSSGQFWETQYF.

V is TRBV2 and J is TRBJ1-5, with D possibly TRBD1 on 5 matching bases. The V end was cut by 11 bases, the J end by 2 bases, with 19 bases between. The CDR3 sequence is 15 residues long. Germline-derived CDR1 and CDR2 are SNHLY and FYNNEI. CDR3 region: CAVSASGQGNQPQHF. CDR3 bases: TGTGCCGTCTCCGCGTCGGGGCAAGGCAATCAGCCCCAGCATTTT.

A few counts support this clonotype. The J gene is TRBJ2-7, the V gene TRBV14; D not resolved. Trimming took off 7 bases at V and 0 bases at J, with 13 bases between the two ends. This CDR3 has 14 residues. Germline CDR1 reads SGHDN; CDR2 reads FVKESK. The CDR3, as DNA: TGTGCCAGCACCGTGACACCTCGCTCCTACGAGCAGTACTTC. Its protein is CASTVTPRSYEQYF.

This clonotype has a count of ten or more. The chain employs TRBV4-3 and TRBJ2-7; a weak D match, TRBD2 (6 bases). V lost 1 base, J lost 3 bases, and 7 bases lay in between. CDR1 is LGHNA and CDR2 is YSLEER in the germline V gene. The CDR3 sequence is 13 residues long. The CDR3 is CASSQGTNYEQYF. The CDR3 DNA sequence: TGCGCCAGCAGCCAAGGGACTAACTACGAGCAGTACTTC.

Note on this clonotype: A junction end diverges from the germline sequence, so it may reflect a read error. CDR3 amino acids: CASSSTGTPNTEAFF. CDR3 nucleotide sequence: TGTGCCAGCAGCTCAACCGGGACACCGAACACTGAAGCTTTCTTC. The genes are TRBV5-4 and TRBJ1-1; a possible D gene is TRBD1 (6 bases). This CDR3 comprises 15 residues. CDR1 is SGHNT, CDR2 YYREEE, per germline (reference sequence).

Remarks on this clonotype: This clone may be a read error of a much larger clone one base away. This chain's CDR3 is CSVEQNPETQYF. CDR3 nucleotide sequence: TGCAGCGTTGAACAGAACCCAGAGACCCAGTACTTC. V and J are TRBV29-1 and TRBJ2-5; no firm D call. The V gene lost 2 bases and the J gene lost 4 bases, with 8 bases spanning the gap. Germline V gives CDR1 SQVTM, CDR2 ANQGSEA. The CDR3 length is 12 residues.

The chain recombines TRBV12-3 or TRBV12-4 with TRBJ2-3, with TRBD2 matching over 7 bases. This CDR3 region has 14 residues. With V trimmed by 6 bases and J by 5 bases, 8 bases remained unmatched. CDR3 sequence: CASSPPGGRDTQYF. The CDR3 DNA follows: TGTGCCAGCAGCCCCCCGGGGGGTCGAGATACGCAGTATTTT.

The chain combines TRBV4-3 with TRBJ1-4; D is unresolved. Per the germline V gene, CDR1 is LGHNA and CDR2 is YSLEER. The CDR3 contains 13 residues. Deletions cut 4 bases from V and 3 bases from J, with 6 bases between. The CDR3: CASSLRSNEKLFF. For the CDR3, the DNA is TGCGCCAGCAGCCTCAGGTCTAATGAAAAACTGTTTTTT.

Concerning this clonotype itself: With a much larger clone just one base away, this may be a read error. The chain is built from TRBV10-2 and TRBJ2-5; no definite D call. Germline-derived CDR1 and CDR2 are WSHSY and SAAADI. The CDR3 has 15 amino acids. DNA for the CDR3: TGCGCCAGCAGTTTGCCCTTGGCGGAGCAAGGGACCCAGTACTTC. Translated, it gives CASSLPLAEQGTQYF.

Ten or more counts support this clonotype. In DNA form, the CDR3 reads TGTGCCAGTGGGTACCCCGACAGACTTGAAGCTTTCTTT. Translating it yields CASGYPDRLEAFF. This sequence joins TRBV19 and TRBJ1-1; D possibly corresponds to TRBD1 (5 bases). This CDR3 spans 13 amino acids. Deletions cut 8 bases from V and 7 bases from J, with 17 bases between. Germline V gives CDR1 LNHDA, CDR2 SQIVND (reference sequence).

CDR3 region: CASSGSKGVNTEAFF. The CDR3 DNA reads TGTGCCAGCAGCGGGTCAAAGGGGGTGAACACTGAAGCTTTCTTT. The chain combines TRBV25-1 with TRBJ1-1; D is perhaps TRBD1 (6 bases). Germline V gene data show CDR1 as MGHDK and CDR2 as SYGVNS. Trimming removed 6 bases at V and 0 bases at J, with 14 bases between. This CDR3 contains 15 residues.